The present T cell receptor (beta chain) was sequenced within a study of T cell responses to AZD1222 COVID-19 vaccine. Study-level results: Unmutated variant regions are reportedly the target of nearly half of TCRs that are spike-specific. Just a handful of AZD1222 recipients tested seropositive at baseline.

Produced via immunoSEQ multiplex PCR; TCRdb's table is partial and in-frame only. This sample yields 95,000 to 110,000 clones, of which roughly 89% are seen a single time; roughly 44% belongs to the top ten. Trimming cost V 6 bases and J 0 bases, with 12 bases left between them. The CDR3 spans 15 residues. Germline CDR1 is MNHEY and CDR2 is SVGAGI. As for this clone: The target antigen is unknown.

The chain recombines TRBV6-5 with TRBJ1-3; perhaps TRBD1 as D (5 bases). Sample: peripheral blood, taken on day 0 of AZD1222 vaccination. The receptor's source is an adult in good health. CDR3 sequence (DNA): TGTGCCAGCAGAGGACCCACAGGCTCTGGAAACACCATATATTTT. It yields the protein CASRGPTGSGNTIYF.